The clone carrying this T cell receptor beta chain was detected ten times or more. The antigen is undetermined. The data are from a study of molecular identifiers for immune sequencing clone quantification. Study at large: Replicate experiments divided RNA from roughly 20,000 or 100,000 naive CD8 cells into five parts and sequenced four.

Study outcomes and limitations: Over 98% of effector molecules, but under 1% in naive cells, were held by clones with more than 20 RNA copies.

TCRdb recomputed calls from the PCR reads with MiXCR, one row per CDR3 protein. The table shows approximately 35,000 distinct CDR3 sequences, with 15% to 20% occurring only once. Trimming took off 5 bases at V and 2 bases at J, with 12 bases between the two ends. CDR1 is SGHRS and CDR2 is YFSETQ in the germline V gene. This CDR3 is built from 14 residues. The source of this sequence is a human donor in good health. Some libraries in this study had Jurkat cell RNA spiked in. What was sequenced was naive CD8+ T cells from blood, with Jurkat cell RNA spiked in. Subset specified: FACS-sorted CD8+CD4-CCR7+CD45RA+ naive T cells. The rearrangement uses TRBV5-1 and TRBJ2-3, with D possibly matching TRBD1 (5 bases). The CDR3 coding sequence is TGCGCCAGCAGAGGGGCCCTGTACACAGATACGCAGTATTTT. Translated: CASRGALYTDTQYF. Using reference TRBV5-1 and TRBJ2-3 for the parts outside the CDR3, the full variable domain is KAGVTQTPRYLIKTRGQQVTLSCSPISGHRSVSWYQQTPGQGLQFLFEYFSETQRNKGNFPGRFSGRQFSNSRSEMNVSTLELGDSALYLCASRGALYTDTQYFGPGTRLTVL.